The 26 T cell receptor beta chains below come from one sample, sequenced in a study of blood T cell repertoires in COVID-19. The protocol was immunoSEQ multiplex PCR, while the TCRdb copy is restricted to in-frame clones and leaves out a portion. Among hundreds of thousands of clones listed, about 90% were seen once. The sequenced sample was PBMCs or T cells enriched from blood (not recorded which). The receptors derive from a woman aged 30 to 39 who had recovered from COVID-19.

The chain is built from TRBV5-1 and TRBJ1-1; D is uncertain. The germline gives CDR1 SGHRS, CDR2 YFSETQ. The V gene lost 2 bases and the J gene lost 1 base, with 12 bases spanning the gap. The CDR3 spans 15 residues. The CDR3 is CASSLVEGWNTEAFF. The CDR3 DNA reads TGCGCCAGCAGCTTAGTGGAGGGATGGAACACTGAAGCTTTCTTT.

The CDR3 loop is CASSAVGQPAFF. DNA for the CDR3: TGCGCCAGCAGTGCCGTAGGACAGCCAGCTTTCTTT. V and J are TRBV10-1 and TRBJ1-1; tentatively, D is TRBD1 (6 bases). V was clipped by 4 bases and J by 10 bases, with 13 bases between them. Germline loops: CDR1 WNHNN, CDR2 SYGVQD (reference sequence). The CDR3 contains 12 residues.

This clone occurred a few times. V is TRBV27 and J is TRBJ2-1; TRBD2 matches 11 bases. The CDR3 is 14 residues long. J was trimmed by 6 bases and V by 10 bases; bases with no gene match: 8. CDR1 and CDR2 (germline): MNHEY, SMNVEV (reference sequence). CDR3 protein: CATNLAGGGNEQFF. CDR3 DNA sequence: TGTGCCACCAACCTAGCGGGAGGCGGCAATGAGCAGTTCTTC.

The table lists this clone with a count of one. This sequence joins TRBV7-8 and TRBJ1-3; tentative D call: TRBD1 (5 bases). CDR1 is SGHVS, CDR2 FQNEAQ, per germline. The CDR3 length is 18 residues. Trimming stripped 4 bases from V and 3 bases from J, with 22 bases between. The CDR3 reads CASSSRDLWRGSGNTIYF. The CDR3 nucleotides read TGTGCCAGCAGCTCGAGGGACCTCTGGAGGGGTAGTGGAAACACCATATATTTT.

This rearrangement joins TRBV7-8 to TRBJ2-1, with 9 nucleotides matching TRBD2. Losses at the gene ends were 1 base for V and 7 bases for J; bases not matched to a gene: 8. The length of the CDR3 is 16 residues. Looked up from germline, CDR1 is SGHVS and CDR2 is FQNEAQ. DNA for the CDR3: TGTGCCAGCAGCTTAGGTCTCAGCGGGGGGTATAATGAGCAGTTCTTC. Encoded protein: CASSLGLSGGYNEQFF.

This chain uses TRBV27 with TRBJ2-2, with 9 bases fitting TRBD1. Trimming at V came to 3 bases and at J to 3 bases, leaving 8 bases not matched to a gene. This CDR3 is 17 amino acids long. The germline V gene encodes CDR1 MNHEY and CDR2 SMNVEV (reference sequence). DNA for the CDR3: TGTGCCAGCAGTTTCCCCGGACAGGGGCGAGACACCGGGGAGCTGTTTTTT. Translated, it gives CASSFPGQGRDTGELFF.

J is TRBJ2-1 and V is TRBV15; D remains ambiguous. The CDR3 is made up of 15 amino acids. V was trimmed by 5 bases and J by 3 bases, leaving 14 bases between them. CDR1 and CDR2 (germline): LNHNV, YYDKDF (reference sequence). For the CDR3, the DNA is TGTGCCACCAGCCACCCACCGGGTGGCTACAATGAGCAGTTCTTC. It specifies CATSHPPGGYNEQFF. The whole variable domain, filled in from reference TRBV15 and TRBJ2-1, reads DAMVIQNPRYQVTQFGKPVTLSCSQTLNHNVMYWYQQKSSQAPKLLFHYYDKDFNNEADTPDNFQSRRPNTSFCFLDIRSPGLGDTAMYLCATSHPPGGYNEQFFGPGTRLTVL.

V is TRBV11-3 and J is TRBJ2-2; the D gene is possibly TRBD2 (7 bases). The V end lost 3 bases, the J end lost 5 bases, and 22 bases lay between the germline ends. This CDR3 contains 18 residues. Per the germline V gene, CDR1 is SGHNT and CDR2 is YENEEA. The DNA of the CDR3 is TGTGCCAGCAGCTTTACTGGTTGGTCGGGGGGCGGAACCGGGGAGCTGTTTTTT. Translation gives CASSFTGWSGGGTGELFF.

For the CDR3, the DNA is TGTGCCAGCAGTGAACCCGGCTCTTCGGGAGTCTACGAGCAGTACTTC. Encoded protein: CASSEPGSSGVYEQYF. V usage is TRBV6-1 and J usage is TRBJ2-7; tentatively, D is TRBD2 (6 bases). CDR1 and CDR2 from the germline V gene are MNHNS and SASEGT. The V end lost 2 bases, the J end lost 3 bases, and 17 bases lay between the germline ends. The CDR3 spans 16 residues.

This sequence joins TRBV7-8 and TRBJ1-3; TRBD1 matches 8 bases. CDR3 size: 15 residues. CDR1 and CDR2 (germline): SGHVS, FQNEAQ. V was pared by 5 bases and J by 4 bases, with 7 bases of the junction left unmatched. CDR3 DNA sequence: TGTGCCAGCAGCGCTAGGACAGGGACGGGAAACACCATATATTTT. It yields the protein CASSARTGTGNTIYF.

The sample holds a few counts of this clone. The genes are TRBV21-1 and TRBJ2-7; the table's D gene call, TRBD1, was not cross checked with the DNA. TRBV21-1 is annotated as a pseudogene. CDR3 length equals 16 residues. The CDR3 DNA follows: TGTGCCAGCAGCCCCCCCTCGGCCCGACAGGGCTACGAGCAGTACTTC. Its translation: CASSPPSARQGYEQYF.

This chain joins TRBV9 and TRBJ1-1; TRBD1 might be the D (5 bases). Trimming left V 4 bases short and J 5 bases short, with 15 bases between. Germline lookup yields CDR1 SGDLS and CDR2 YYNGEE. The CDR3 contains 14 residues. The CDR3: CASSIGQLVTEAFF. The CDR3 nucleotides read TGTGCCAGCAGCATTGGACAACTTGTAACTGAAGCTTTCTTT.

V usage is TRBV2 and J usage is TRBJ1-1; D perhaps matches TRBD1 (6 bases). The V gene lost 6 bases and the J gene lost 6 bases, with 14 bases spanning the gap. Germline assignment: CDR1 SNHLY and CDR2 FYNNEI. The length of the CDR3 is 13 residues. The CDR3 region has the DNA TGTGCCAGCAGGGAACAGGGAACCCCTGAAGCTTTCTTT. This gives the protein CASREQGTPEAFF.

Of note for this clone: Other nucleotide sequences in the sample specify the same CDR3. The chain recombines TRBV5-1 with TRBJ1-1; 8 bases fit TRBD1. This CDR3 region has 13 residues. Germline V CDR1 and CDR2: SGHRS, YFSETQ. J was trimmed by 4 bases and V by 1 base; bases with no gene match: 0. CDR3 in amino acids: CASSLTGGTEAFF. Here the CDR3 DNA reads TGCGCCAGCAGCTTGACAGGGGGCACTGAAGCTTTCTTT.

This clone was found once. The J gene is TRBJ2-7, the V gene TRBV13; D not certain. The CDR3 sequence is 13 residues long. The germline gives CDR1 PRHDT, CDR2 FYEKMQ (reference sequence). V lost 5 bases to trimming and J lost 0 bases, with 8 bases between them. In DNA, the CDR3 is TGTGCCAGCAGCACTCGCTTCTCCTACGAGCAGTACTTC. It yields the protein CASSTRFSYEQYF.

The V and J genes are TRBV5-1 and TRBJ1-6; TRBD1 agrees at 8 bases. The CDR3 runs 15 residues. With 2 bases clipped from V and 4 bases from J, the junction kept 2 bases outside the gene matches. Germline loops: CDR1 SGHRS, CDR2 YFSETQ. CDR3 loop: CASSFDRGYNSPLHF. The CDR3 DNA sequence: TGCGCCAGCAGCTTCGACAGGGGATATAATTCACCCCTCCACTTT.

The chain employs TRBV28 and TRBJ2-1; 16 nucleotides agree with TRBD2. J lost 4 bases, V lost 4 bases, and 25 bases had no gene match. This CDR3 has 24 amino acids. Germline CDR1 is MDHEN and CDR2 is SYDVKM. In DNA form, the CDR3 reads TGTGCCAGCAGTTCCGATGTTCCCCTCCAATCCGGGACTAGCGGGAGGGCCGGGTACAATGAGCAGTTCTTC. Protein: CASSSDVPLQSGTSGRAGYNEQFF.

This clone was seen a single time. The genes are TRBV5-1 and TRBJ1-1; D is undetermined. The length of the CDR3 is 13 residues. V gave up 1 base and J gave up 1 base, with 5 bases separating them. Germline-derived CDR1 and CDR2 are SGHRS and YFSETQ. The CDR3 sequence is CASSLQQNTEAFF. The CDR3 nucleotides read TGCGCCAGCAGCTTGCAACAGAACACTGAAGCTTTCTTT.

The chain uses TRBV3-1 (or the pseudogene TRBV3-2) and TRBJ1-5, with unresolved D. This CDR3 contains 14 residues. V was trimmed by 0 bases and J by 3 bases, leaving 6 bases between them. Germline V gives CDR1 LGHDT, CDR2 YNNKEL (reference sequence). CDR3 protein: CASSQDTVNQPQHF. CDR3 DNA: TGTGCCAGCAGCCAAGATACTGTCAATCAGCCCCAGCATTTT.

The chain links TRBV6-2 or TRBV6-3 to TRBJ2-7, with D uncertain. The ends were cut back, 6 bases at V and 0 bases at J, with 6 bases in the middle. CDR3 size: 12 residues. Per the germline V gene, CDR1 is MNHEY and CDR2 is SVGEGT. The DNA for the CDR3 is TGTGCCAGCAGCACGAGCTCCTACGAGCAGTACTTC. As protein: CASSTSSYEQYF.

This chain uses TRBV10-2 with TRBJ1-5, with 7 bases matching TRBD1. The CDR3 consists of 13 residues. Trimming cost V 5 bases and J 6 bases; bases outside gene matches: 4. Looked up from germline, CDR1 is WSHSY and CDR2 is SAAADI. CDR3 in DNA: TGCGCCAGCAGTTTAGGGGGCGGTCAGCCCCAGCATTTT. Protein product: CASSLGGGQPQHF.

This chain links TRBV25-1 with TRBJ1-6; 10 positions agree with TRBD1. From germline, CDR1 is MGHDK and CDR2 SYGVNS. V gave up 6 bases and J gave up 8 bases; unmatched junction bases: 1. The CDR3 contains 13 residues. CDR3 bases: TGTGCCAGCAGAGGACAGGGGGATTCACCCCTCCACTTT. Translated: CASRGQGDSPLHF.

This chain connects TRBV30 to TRBJ2-1, with a possible D match to TRBD2 (5 bases). Germline values: CDR1 GTSNPN, CDR2 SVGIG (reference sequence). Trimming stripped 5 bases from V and 3 bases from J, with 14 bases between. The CDR3 runs to 14 residues. The CDR3 protein is CAWERSGGYNEQFF. In DNA form, the CDR3 reads TGTGCCTGGGAGAGGAGCGGAGGCTACAATGAGCAGTTCTTC.

The CDR3 nucleotides read TGTGCCACCAGCCCCCCCGGGGGCAATCAGCCCCAGCATTTT. Residues: CATSPPGGNQPQHF. V and J are TRBV24-1 and TRBJ1-5; no reliable D call. Trimming removed 7 bases at V and 2 bases at J, with 11 bases between. CDR1 is KGHDR and CDR2 is SFDVKD in the germline V gene. CDR3 length equals 14 residues.

This chain links TRBV24-1 with TRBJ2-3, with 12 bases matching TRBD2. Per the germline V gene, CDR1 is KGHDR and CDR2 is SFDVKD. The CDR3 loop spans 16 amino acids. Trimming at V came to 10 bases and at J to 5 bases, leaving 12 bases not matched to a gene. CDR3 DNA sequence: TGTGCCACTTCGGGACTAGCGGGCGGCGAAAGAGATACGCAGTATTTT. Translating gives CATSGLAGGERDTQYF.

This clone has only a few counts. The CDR3: CASSLGAGTQYF. The CDR3 nucleotides read TGTGCCAGCAGCTTAGGGGCCGGGACCCAGTACTTC. V and J are TRBV11-1 and TRBJ2-5, with D uncertain. CDR1 is SGHAT, CDR2 FQDESV, per germline (reference sequence). The CDR3 runs to 12 residues. V was cut by 1 base and J by 7 bases, with 7 bases left in between. The entire variable domain, with the rest obtained from reference TRBV11-1 and TRBJ2-5, is as follows: EAEVAQSPRYKITEKSQAVAFWCDPISGHATLYWYRQILGQGPELLVQFQDESVVDDSQLPKDRFSAERLKGVDSTLKIQPAELGDSAMYLCASSLGAGTQYFGPGTRLLVL.